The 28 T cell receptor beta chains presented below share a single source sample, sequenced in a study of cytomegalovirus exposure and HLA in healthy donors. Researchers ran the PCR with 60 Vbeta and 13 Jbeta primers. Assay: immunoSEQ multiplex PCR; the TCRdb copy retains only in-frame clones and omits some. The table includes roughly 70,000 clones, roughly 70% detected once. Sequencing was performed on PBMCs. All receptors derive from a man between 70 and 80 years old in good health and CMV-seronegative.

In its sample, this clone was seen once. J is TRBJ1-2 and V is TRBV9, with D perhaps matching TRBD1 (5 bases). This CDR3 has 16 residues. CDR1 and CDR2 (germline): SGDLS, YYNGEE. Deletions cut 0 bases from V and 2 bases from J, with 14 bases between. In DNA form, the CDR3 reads TGTGCCAGCAGCGTAGGGGATGGGGACTTAAACTATGGCTACACCTTC. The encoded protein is CASSVGDGDLNYGYTF.

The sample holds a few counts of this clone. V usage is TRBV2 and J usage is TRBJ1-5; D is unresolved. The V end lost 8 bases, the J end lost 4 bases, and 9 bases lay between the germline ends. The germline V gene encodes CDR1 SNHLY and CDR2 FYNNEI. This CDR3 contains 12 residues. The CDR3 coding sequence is TGTGCCAGCCGACACACTAATCAGCCCCAGCATTTT. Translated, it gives CASRHTNQPQHF.

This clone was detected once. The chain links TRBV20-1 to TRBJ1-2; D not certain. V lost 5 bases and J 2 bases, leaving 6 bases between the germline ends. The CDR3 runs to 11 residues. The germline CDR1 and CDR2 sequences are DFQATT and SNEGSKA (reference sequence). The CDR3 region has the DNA TGCAGTGCTCATCTAAACTATGGCTACACCTTC. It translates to CSAHLNYGYTF.

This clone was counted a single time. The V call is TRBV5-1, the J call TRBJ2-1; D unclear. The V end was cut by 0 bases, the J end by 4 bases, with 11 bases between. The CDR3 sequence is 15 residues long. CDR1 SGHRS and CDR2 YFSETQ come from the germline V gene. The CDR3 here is CASSLESGGYNEQFF. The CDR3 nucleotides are TGCGCCAGCAGCTTGGAGTCCGGCGGATACAATGAGCAGTTCTTC.

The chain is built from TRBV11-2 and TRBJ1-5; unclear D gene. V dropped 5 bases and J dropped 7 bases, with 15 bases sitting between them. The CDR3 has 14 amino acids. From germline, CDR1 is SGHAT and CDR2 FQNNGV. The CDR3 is CASSPFGSEQPQHF. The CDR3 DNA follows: TGTGCCAGCAGCCCCTTTGGGTCGGAGCAGCCCCAGCATTTT.

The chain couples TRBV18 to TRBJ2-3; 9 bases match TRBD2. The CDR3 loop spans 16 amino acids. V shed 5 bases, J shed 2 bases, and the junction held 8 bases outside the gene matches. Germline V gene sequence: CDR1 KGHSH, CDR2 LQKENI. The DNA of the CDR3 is TGTGCCAGCTCAACTCTCTCTAGCGGGGTCACAGATACGCAGTATTTT. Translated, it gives CASSTLSSGVTDTQYF.

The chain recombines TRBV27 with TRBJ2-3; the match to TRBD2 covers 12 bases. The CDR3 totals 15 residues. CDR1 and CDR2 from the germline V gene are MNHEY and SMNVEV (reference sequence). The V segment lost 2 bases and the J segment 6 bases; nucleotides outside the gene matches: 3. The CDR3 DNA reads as TGTGCCAGCAGTTTACTAGCGGGGGGGCGGGATACGCAGTATTTT. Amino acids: CASSLLAGGRDTQYF.

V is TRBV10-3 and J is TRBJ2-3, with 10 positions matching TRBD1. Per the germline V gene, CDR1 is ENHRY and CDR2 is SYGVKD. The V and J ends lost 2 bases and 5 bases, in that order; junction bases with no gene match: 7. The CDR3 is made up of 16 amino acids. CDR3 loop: CAISEPRQGAGDTQYF. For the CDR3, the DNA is TGTGCCATCAGTGAGCCAAGACAGGGGGCTGGAGATACGCAGTATTTT.

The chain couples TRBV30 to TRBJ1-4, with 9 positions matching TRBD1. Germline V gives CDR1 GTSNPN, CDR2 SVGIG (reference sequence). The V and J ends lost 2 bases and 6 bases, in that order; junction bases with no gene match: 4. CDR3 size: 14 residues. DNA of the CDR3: TGTGCCTGGAGTATGGGACAGGGAGATGAAAAACTGTTTTTT. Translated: CAWSMGQGDEKLFF.

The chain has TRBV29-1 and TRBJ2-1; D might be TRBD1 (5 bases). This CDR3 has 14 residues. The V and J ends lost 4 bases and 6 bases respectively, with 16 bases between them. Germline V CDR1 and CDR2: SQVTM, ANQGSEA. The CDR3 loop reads CSVVSRVLTNEQFF. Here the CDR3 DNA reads TGCAGCGTTGTTTCCAGGGTTCTGACCAATGAGCAGTTCTTC.

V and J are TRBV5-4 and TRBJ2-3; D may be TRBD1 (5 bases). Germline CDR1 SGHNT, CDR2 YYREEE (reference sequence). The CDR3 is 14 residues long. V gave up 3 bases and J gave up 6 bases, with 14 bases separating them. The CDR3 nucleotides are TGTGCCAGCAGCTCAGGACGAAGGGGTGATACGCAGTATTTT. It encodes CASSSGRRGDTQYF.

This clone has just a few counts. The CDR3 region has the DNA TGCGCCAGCAGTGAAGGAGGCACTGAAGCTTTCTTT. Translating it yields CASSEGGTEAFF. This chain links TRBV10-2 with TRBJ1-1; the D is unclear. The CDR3 totals 12 residues. Germline loops: CDR1 WSHSY, CDR2 SAAADI. With 3 bases removed from V and 4 bases from J, the gap between germline ends came to 6 bases.

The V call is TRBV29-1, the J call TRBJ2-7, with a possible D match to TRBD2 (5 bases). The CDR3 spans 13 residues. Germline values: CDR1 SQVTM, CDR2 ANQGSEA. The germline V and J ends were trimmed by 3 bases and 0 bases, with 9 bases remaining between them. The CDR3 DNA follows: TGCAGCGTTGAGGTGGGGAGCTCCTACGAGCAGTACTTC. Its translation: CSVEVGSSYEQYF.

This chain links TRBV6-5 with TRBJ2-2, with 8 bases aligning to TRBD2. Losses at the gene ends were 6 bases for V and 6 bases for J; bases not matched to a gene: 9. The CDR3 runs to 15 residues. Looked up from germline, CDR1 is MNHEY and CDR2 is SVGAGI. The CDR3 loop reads CASSRSGGPPGELFF. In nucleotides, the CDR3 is TGTGCCAGCAGCAGAAGCGGGGGCCCCCCCGGGGAGCTGTTTTTT.

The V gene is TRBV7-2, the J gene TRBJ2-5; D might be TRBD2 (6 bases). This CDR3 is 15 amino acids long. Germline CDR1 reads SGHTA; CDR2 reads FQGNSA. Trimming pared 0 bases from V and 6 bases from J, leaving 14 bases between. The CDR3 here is CASSLALPGVQTQYF. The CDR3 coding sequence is TGTGCCAGCAGCTTAGCGCTACCGGGGGTTCAGACCCAGTACTTC.

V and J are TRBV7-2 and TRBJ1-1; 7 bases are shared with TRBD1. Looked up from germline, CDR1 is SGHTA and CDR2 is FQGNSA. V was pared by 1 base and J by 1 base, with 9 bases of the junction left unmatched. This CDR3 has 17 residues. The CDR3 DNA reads TGTGCCAGCAGCTTAGAGGGGACAGCACTCTCGAACACTGAAGCTTTCTTT. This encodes CASSLEGTALSNTEAFF. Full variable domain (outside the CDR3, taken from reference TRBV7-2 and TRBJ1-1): GAGVSQSPSNKVTEKGKDVELRCDPISGHTALYWYRQSLGQGLEFLIYFQGNSAPDKSGLPSDRFSAERTGGSVSTLTIQRTQQEDSAVYLCASSLEGTALSNTEAFFGQGTRLTVV.

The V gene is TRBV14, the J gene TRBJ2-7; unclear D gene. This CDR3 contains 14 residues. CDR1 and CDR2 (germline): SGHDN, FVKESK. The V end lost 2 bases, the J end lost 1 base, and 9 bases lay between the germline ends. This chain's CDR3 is CASSQIGISYEQYF. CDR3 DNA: TGTGCCAGCAGCCAAATTGGCATATCCTACGAGCAGTACTTC.

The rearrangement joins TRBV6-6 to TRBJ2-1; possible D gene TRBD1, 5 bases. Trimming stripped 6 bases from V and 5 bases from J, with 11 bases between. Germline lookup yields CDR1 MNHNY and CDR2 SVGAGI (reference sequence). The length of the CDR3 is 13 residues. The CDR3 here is CASRDTSHNEQFF. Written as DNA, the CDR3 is TGTGCCAGCAGGGACACTTCACACAATGAGCAGTTCTTC.

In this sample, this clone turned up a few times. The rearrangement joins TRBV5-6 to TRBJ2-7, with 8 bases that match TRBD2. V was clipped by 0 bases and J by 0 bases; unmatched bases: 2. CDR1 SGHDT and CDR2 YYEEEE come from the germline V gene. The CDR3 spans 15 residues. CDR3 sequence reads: CASSLVGRASYEQYF. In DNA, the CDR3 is TGTGCCAGCAGCTTGGTCGGGAGGGCCTCCTACGAGCAGTACTTC.

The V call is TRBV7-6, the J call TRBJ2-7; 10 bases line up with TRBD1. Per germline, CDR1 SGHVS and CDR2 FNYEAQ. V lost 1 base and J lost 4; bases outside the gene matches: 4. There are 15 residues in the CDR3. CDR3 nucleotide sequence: TGTGCCAGCAGCTTAGGCCCGGGACAGGGGTACGAGCAGTACTTC. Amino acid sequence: CASSLGPGQGYEQYF.

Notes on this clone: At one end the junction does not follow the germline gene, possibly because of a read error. CDR3 sequence: CASSLIAGGYNEQFF. For the CDR3, the DNA is TGTGCTAGCAGCTTAATAGCGGGGGGCTACAATGAGCAGTTCTTC. The chain carries TRBV7-7 and TRBJ2-1; 10 bases match TRBD2. The CDR3 spans 15 residues. The germline gives CDR1 SSHAT, CDR2 FNYEAQ (reference sequence).

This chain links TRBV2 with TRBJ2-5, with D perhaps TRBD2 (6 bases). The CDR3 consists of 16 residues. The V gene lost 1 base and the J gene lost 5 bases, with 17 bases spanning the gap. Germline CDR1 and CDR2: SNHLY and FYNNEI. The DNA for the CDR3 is TGTGCCAGCAGTGAAGAAGGTATGGAGGGCGGCGAGACCCAGTACTTC. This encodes CASSEEGMEGGETQYF.

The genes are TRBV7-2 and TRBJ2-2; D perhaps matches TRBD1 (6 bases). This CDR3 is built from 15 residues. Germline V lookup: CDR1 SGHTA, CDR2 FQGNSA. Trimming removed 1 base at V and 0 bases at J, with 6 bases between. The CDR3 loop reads CASSLGGPNTGELFF. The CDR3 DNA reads TGTGCCAGCAGCTTAGGGGGGCCGAACACCGGGGAGCTGTTTTTT.

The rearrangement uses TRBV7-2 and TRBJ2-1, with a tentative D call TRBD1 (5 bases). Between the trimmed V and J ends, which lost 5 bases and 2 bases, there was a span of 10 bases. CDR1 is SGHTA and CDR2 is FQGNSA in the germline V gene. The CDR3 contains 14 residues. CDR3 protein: CASSRDSTYNEQFF. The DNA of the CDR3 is TGTGCCAGCAGCCGCGACAGTACCTACAATGAGCAGTTCTTC. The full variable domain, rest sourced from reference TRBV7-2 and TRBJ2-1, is GAGVSQSPSNKVTEKGKDVELRCDPISGHTALYWYRQSLGQGLEFLIYFQGNSAPDKSGLPSDRFSAERTGGSVSTLTIQRTQQEDSAVYLCASSRDSTYNEQFFGPGTRLTVL.

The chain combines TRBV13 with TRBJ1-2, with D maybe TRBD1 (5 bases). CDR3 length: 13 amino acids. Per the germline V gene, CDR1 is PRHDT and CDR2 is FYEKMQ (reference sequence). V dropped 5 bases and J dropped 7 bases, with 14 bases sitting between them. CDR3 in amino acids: CASSLYTTGGYTF. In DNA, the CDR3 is TGTGCCAGCAGCCTATACACCACAGGTGGCTACACCTTC.

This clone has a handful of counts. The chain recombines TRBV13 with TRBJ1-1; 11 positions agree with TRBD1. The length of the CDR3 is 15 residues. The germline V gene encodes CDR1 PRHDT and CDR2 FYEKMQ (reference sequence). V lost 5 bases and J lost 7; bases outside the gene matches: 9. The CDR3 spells CASSPRDRGVSEAFF. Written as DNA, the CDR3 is TGTGCCAGCAGCCCCCGGGACAGGGGGGTCAGTGAAGCTTTCTTT. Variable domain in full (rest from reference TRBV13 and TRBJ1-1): AAGVIQSPRHLIKEKRETATLKCYPIPRHDTVYWYQQGPGQDPQFLISFYEKMQSDKGSIPDRFSAQQFSDYHSELNMSSLELGDSALYFCASSPRDRGVSEAFFGQGTRLTVV.

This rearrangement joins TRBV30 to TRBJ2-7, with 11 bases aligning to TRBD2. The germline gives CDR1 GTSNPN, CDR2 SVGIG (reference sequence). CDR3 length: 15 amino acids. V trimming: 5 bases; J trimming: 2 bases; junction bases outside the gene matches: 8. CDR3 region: CAWSLGTSGPYEQYF. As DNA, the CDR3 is TGTGCCTGGTCCCTGGGGACTAGCGGACCCTACGAGCAGTACTTC.

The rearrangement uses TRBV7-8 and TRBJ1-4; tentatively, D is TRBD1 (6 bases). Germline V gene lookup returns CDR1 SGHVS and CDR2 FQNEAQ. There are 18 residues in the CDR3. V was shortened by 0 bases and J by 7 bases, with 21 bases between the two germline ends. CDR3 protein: CASSLATVALLGGEKLFF. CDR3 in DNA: TGTGCCAGCAGCTTAGCCACAGTCGCCCTTCTAGGGGGTGAAAAACTGTTTTTT.